This T cell receptor beta chain appears in the sequencing data of a study of T cell repertoires in cytomegalovirus infection. TCRdb redid the calling of the reads with MiXCR, one entry per CDR3 protein. Of a few hundred thousand distinct CDR3 sequences detected, approximately 9.5% appear once; the ten largest clones hold about 4.5%. The sample holds many counts of this clonotype. The V gene's germline CDR1 is SEHNR and CDR2 FQNEAQ (reference sequence). Trimming took off 6 bases at V and 4 bases at J, with 9 bases between the two ends. This CDR3 contains 12 residues. Specimen: PBMCs. This clonotype originated in a human donor in good health (CMV status not recorded). Some clones in this sample may be carry-over from other donors' samples. The chain links TRBV7-9 to TRBJ1-2; D may be TRBD1 (5 bases). The CDR3 bases are TGTGCCAGCAGAGGGACGGGCTATGGCTACACCTTC. Translating it yields CASRGTGYGYTF.